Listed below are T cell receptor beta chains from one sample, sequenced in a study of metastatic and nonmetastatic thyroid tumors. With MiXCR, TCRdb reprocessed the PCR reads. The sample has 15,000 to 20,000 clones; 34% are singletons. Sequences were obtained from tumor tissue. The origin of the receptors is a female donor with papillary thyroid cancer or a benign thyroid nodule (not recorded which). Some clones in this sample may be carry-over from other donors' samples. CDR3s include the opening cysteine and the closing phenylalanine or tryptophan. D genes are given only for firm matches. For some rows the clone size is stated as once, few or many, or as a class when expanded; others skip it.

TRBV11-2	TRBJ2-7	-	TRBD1	CASGTGTGGAREQYF	TGTGCCAGCGGAACCGGGACAGGGGGAGCGAGGGAGCAGTACTTC
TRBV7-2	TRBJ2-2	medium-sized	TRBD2	CASSLSMGLADTGELFF	TGTGCCAGCAGCTTATCTATGGGACTAGCGGACACCGGGGAGCTGTTTTTT
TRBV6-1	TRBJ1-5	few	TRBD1	CASRPPGQGLGAPQHF	TGTGCCAGCAGACCGCCGGGACAGGGGCTAGGGGCGCCCCAGCATTTT
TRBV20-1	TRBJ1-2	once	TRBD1	CSARVGAYTGQGSNYGYTF	TGCAGTGCTAGAGTTGGGGCGTACACCGGACAGGGCTCTAACTATGGCTACACCTTC
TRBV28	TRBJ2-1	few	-	CASSLVSGVGNEQFF	TGTGCCAGCAGTTTAGTATCGGGAGTAGGCAATGAGCAGTTCTTC
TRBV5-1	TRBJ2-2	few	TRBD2	CASSLGTSGPGELFF	TGCGCCAGCAGCTTAGGGACTAGCGGCCCCGGGGAGCTGTTTTTT
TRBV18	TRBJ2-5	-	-	CASSPPSGKGETQYF	TGTGCCAGCTCACCACCATCAGGGAAGGGAGAGACCCAGTACTTC
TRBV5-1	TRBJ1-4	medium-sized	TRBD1	CASSFGTGGANEKLFF	TGCGCCAGCAGCTTCGGGACAGGGGGCGCGAATGAAAAACTGTTTTTT
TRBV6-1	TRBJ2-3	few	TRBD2	CASSERGGEADTQYF	TGTGCCAGCAGTGAACGGGGGGGGGAAGCAGATACGCAGTATTTT
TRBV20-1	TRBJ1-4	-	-	CSANRDGEKLFF	TGCAGTGCGAACAGGGACGGAGAAAAACTGTTTTTT
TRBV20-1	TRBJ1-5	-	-	CSAVLGSNSNQPQHF	TGCAGTGCTGTCCTGGGCTCCAATAGCAATCAGCCCCAGCATTTT
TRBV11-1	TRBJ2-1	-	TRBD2	CASSPRTSGSGEQFF	TGTGCCAGCAGCCCTAGGACTAGCGGGAGCGGTGAGCAGTTCTTC
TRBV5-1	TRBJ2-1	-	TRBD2	CASSFGTSNEQFF	TGCGCCAGCAGCTTCGGGACTAGCAATGAGCAGTTCTTC
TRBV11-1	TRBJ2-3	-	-	CASLEADFNLGDTQYF	TGTGCCAGCTTAGAAGCGGACTTTAACCTGGGGGATACACAGTATTTT
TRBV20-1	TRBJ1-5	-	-	CSANAGDQPQHF	TGCAGTGCAAACGCCGGGGACCAGCCCCAGCATTTT
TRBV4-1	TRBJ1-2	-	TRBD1	CASSQGVRDRGGYTF	TGCGCCAGCAGCCAAGGTGTCCGGGACAGGGGTGGCTACACCTTC
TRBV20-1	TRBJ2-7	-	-	CSRGQGSSYEQYF	TGCAGCCGAGGGCAGGGGAGCTCCTACGAGCAGTACTTC
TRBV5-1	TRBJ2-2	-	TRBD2	CASSLVPSGRNTGELFF	TGCGCCAGCAGCTTGGTCCCTAGCGGGAGAAACACCGGGGAGCTGTTTTTT
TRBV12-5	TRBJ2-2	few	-	CASGLYRSAGASRSELFF	TGTGCTAGTGGTTTGTACCGGTCCGCGGGGGCCTCTCGGTCGGAGCTGTTTTTT
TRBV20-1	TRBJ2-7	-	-	CSANGVYEQYF	TGCAGTGCTAACGGGGTTTACGAGCAGTACTTC